What follows are 20 T cell receptor beta chains derived from one specimen sequenced in a study of T cell repertoires in cytomegalovirus infection. TCRdb used MiXCR to reprocess the reads, holding one entry per CDR3 protein. The repertoire consists of under 850,000 distinct CDR3 sequences, with 33% occurring once and the leading ten covering 15% to 20%. Their antigens are not known. The sequences come from cultured PBMCs, collected from culture after CMV antigen stimulation. The receptors originated from a human donor in good health (CMV status not recorded). Some clones in this sample may be carry-over from other donors' samples.

This clonotype was detected a few times. V usage is TRBV12-3 or TRBV12-4 and J usage is TRBJ1-4; D gene uncertain. The CDR3 loop spans 14 amino acids. V lost 3 bases and J 8 bases, leaving 13 bases between the germline ends. CDR3 amino acids: CASSFGPVVEKLFF. The DNA of the CDR3 is TGTGCCAGCAGTTTCGGGCCGGTGGTGGAAAAACTGTTTTTT.

The chain joins TRBV12-3 or TRBV12-4 to TRBJ1-2; no clear D gene. CDR3 length equals 13 residues. Trimming stripped 1 base from V and 8 bases from J, with 11 bases between. This CDR3 is CASSLVRAGGYTF. In DNA form, the CDR3 reads TGTGCCAGCAGTTTAGTACGTGCTGGGGGCTACACCTTC.

The rearrangement uses TRBV11-2 and TRBJ2-7; TRBD1 is a possible D gene (8 bases). The CDR3 sequence is 14 residues long. Per the germline V gene, CDR1 is SGHAT and CDR2 is FQNNGV. Trimming took off 6 bases at V and 7 bases at J, with 19 bases between the two ends. CDR3 nucleotides: TGTGCCAGCAGGAGCTTCAACAGGGGGGGAGAGCAGTACTTC. It is translated as CASRSFNRGGEQYF.

This clonotype has a handful of counts. The chain recombines TRBV11-2 with TRBJ1-2, with D maybe TRBD1 (6 bases). Germline V gene sequence: CDR1 SGHAT, CDR2 FQNNGV. V shed 1 base and J shed 3 bases, with 12 bases lying between them. The CDR3 length is 15 residues. CDR3 protein: CASSLVSGQDYGYTF. The DNA of the CDR3 is TGTGCCAGCAGCTTAGTGTCGGGACAAGACTATGGCTACACCTTC.

The V gene is TRBV27, the J gene TRBJ2-7; D is ambiguous. Between the trimmed V and J ends, which lost 3 bases and 0 bases, there was a span of 15 bases. The CDR3 totals 16 residues. Germline CDR1 is MNHEY and CDR2 is SMNVEV (reference sequence). CDR3 sequence reads: CASSFGPYGDSYEQYF. The CDR3 DNA follows: TGTGCCAGCAGTTTTGGTCCGTATGGGGACTCCTACGAGCAGTACTTC.

The chain couples TRBV20-1 to TRBJ1-2; 8 bases agree with TRBD1. Germline CDR1 and CDR2: DFQATT and SNEGSKA (reference sequence). V shed 3 bases, J shed 8 bases, and the junction held 11 bases outside the gene matches. There are 14 residues in the CDR3. The CDR3 DNA is TGCAGTGCTAGTCCGCCAGGGGGCCATCAGGGCTACACCTTC. Translating gives CSASPPGGHQGYTF.

V usage is TRBV6-2 or TRBV6-3 and J usage is TRBJ2-3; TRBD1 matches at 7 bases. The ends lost 3 bases at V and 0 bases at J; junction bases unmatched: 9. The CDR3 totals 17 residues. The germline gives CDR1 MNHEY, CDR2 SVGEGT. This chain's CDR3 is CASSYLRQGLSTDTQYF. CDR3 in DNA: TGTGCCAGCAGTTATCTCAGACAGGGCCTTAGCACAGATACGCAGTATTTT.

The chain combines TRBV20-1 with TRBJ2-3; TRBD2 matches 9 bases. In germline, CDR1 is DFQATT, CDR2 SNEGSKA (reference sequence). This CDR3 comprises 15 residues. The V segment lost 3 bases and the J segment 5 bases; nucleotides outside the gene matches: 9. CDR3 in DNA: TGCAGTGCTAGGGATTCAGCGGGGGGAGTAGATACGCAGTATTTT. Protein product: CSARDSAGGVDTQYF.

In its sample, this clonotype was seen many times. CDR3 nucleotide sequence: TGTGCCAGCAGCTTAGTACTAGCGGGAGTGTCCGGGGAGCTGTTTTTT. Translating gives CASSLVLAGVSGELFF. V and J are TRBV7-8 and TRBJ2-2; 11 nucleotides agree with TRBD2. After removal of 1 base from V and 6 bases from J, the junction contained 4 bases not matched to a gene. Germline values: CDR1 SGHVS, CDR2 FQNEAQ. The length of the CDR3 is 16 residues. Full variable domain (missing parts from reference TRBV7-8 and TRBJ2-2): GAGVSQSPRYKVAKRGQDVALRCDPISGHVSLFWYQQALGQGPEFLTYFQNEAQLDKSGLPSDRFFAERPEGSVSTLKIQRTQQEDSAVYLCASSLVLAGVSGELFFGEGSRLTVL.

The chain recombines TRBV30 with TRBJ1-1; unclear D gene. Germline assignment: CDR1 GTSNPN and CDR2 SVGIG (reference sequence). With 2 bases removed from V and 0 bases from J, the gap between germline ends came to 4 bases. The CDR3 loop spans 12 amino acids. The CDR3 bases are TGTGCCTGGAGTCTATTGAACACTGAAGCTTTCTTT. Protein: CAWSLLNTEAFF.

This chain links TRBV7-9 with TRBJ2-2; 9 bases are shared with TRBD1. V lost 3 bases to trimming and J lost 0 bases; unmatched junction nucleotides: 2. Germline CDR1 is SEHNR and CDR2 is FQNEAQ (reference sequence). The CDR3 runs 16 residues. CDR3 DNA: TGTGCCAGCAGCTTCCGGACAGGGGCGAACACCGGGGAGCTGTTTTTT. Encoded protein: CASSFRTGANTGELFF. The whole variable domain, remainder taken from reference TRBV7-9 and TRBJ2-2, is DTGVSQNPRHKITKRGQNVTFRCDPISEHNRLYWYRQTLGQGPEFLTYFQNEAQLEKSRLLSDRFSAERPKGSFSTLEIQRTEQGDSAMYLCASSFRTGANTGELFFGEGSRLTVL.

The gene calls are TRBV11-2 and TRBJ2-1, with 7 bases fitting TRBD1. The germline gives CDR1 SGHAT, CDR2 FQNNGV. Losses at the gene ends were 3 bases for V and 10 bases for J; bases not matched to a gene: 6. The CDR3 covers 13 residues. The chain's CDR3 is CASSLTGFIEQFF. CDR3 coding DNA: TGTGCCAGCAGCTTGACAGGGTTTATAGAGCAGTTCTTC.

This clonotype was counted only a few times. The J gene is TRBJ2-6, the V gene TRBV27; the D gene is possibly TRBD1 (5 bases). From germline, CDR1 is MNHEY and CDR2 SMNVEV (reference sequence). This CDR3 is built from 15 residues. The V and J ends lost 5 bases and 4 bases respectively, with 12 bases between them. CDR3 sequence: CASSPRGFGANVLTF. The CDR3 nucleotides read TGTGCCAGCAGTCCAAGGGGATTCGGGGCCAACGTCCTGACTTTC.

V usage is TRBV12-3 or TRBV12-4 and J usage is TRBJ2-7; D might be TRBD2 (6 bases). The CDR3 totals 13 residues. V dropped 6 bases and J dropped 4 bases, with 13 bases sitting between them. The CDR3 loop is CASSSGVWYEQYF. Here the CDR3 DNA reads TGTGCCAGCAGCTCGGGAGTTTGGTACGAGCAGTACTTC.

This clonotype was seen ten or more times. The rearrangement joins TRBV7-2 to TRBJ1-5; D remains unclear. Germline lookup yields CDR1 SGHTA and CDR2 FQGNSA. This CDR3 comprises 15 residues. Deletions cut 6 bases from V and 5 bases from J, with 17 bases between. As DNA, the CDR3 is TGTGCCAGCAGTTGGCTCCCCGGGGTCGATCAGCCCCAGCATTTT. This encodes CASSWLPGVDQPQHF.

V is TRBV15 and J is TRBJ2-1; the D is unclear. The germline CDR1 and CDR2 sequences are LNHNV and YYDKDF (reference sequence). The CDR3 has 14 residues. Trimming took 2 bases from V and 9 from J, leaving 14 bases between them. Written as DNA, the CDR3 is TGTGCCACCAGCAGATCTCTCTTAAATGGTGAGCAGTTCTTC. It is translated as CATSRSLLNGEQFF.

The rearrangement uses TRBV6-2 or TRBV6-3 and TRBJ2-7, with TRBD1 identical over 8 bases. The CDR3 is 16 residues long. Germline CDR1 MNHEY, CDR2 SVGEGT. Trimming removed 6 bases from V and 6 bases from J; junction bases left unmatched: 16. CDR3 amino acids: CASSPWTKPGQAEQYF. The CDR3 bases are TGTGCCAGCAGCCCGTGGACGAAACCGGGACAGGCCGAGCAGTACTTC.

J is TRBJ1-6 and V is TRBV4-1; TRBD1 agrees at 8 bases. The CDR3 extends over 20 amino acids. Germline V lookup: CDR1 MGHRA, CDR2 YSYEKL. J was trimmed by 1 base and V by 5 bases; bases with no gene match: 16. CDR3 bases: TGCGCCAGCAGCTCACTCCTGACCAGGGGGCAGGGATCCTATAATTCACCCCTCCACTTT. Amino acids: CASSSLLTRGQGSYNSPLHF.

The chain couples TRBV5-4 to TRBJ2-3, with 8 bases fitting TRBD2. CDR1 is SGHNT, CDR2 YYREEE, per germline (reference sequence). J was trimmed by 2 bases and V by 6 bases; bases with no gene match: 11. CDR3 length equals 16 residues. This CDR3 is CASTRGGGRDTDTQYF. The CDR3 region has the DNA TGTGCCAGCACCCGGGGGGGGGGGCGCGACACAGATACGCAGTATTTT.

The chain combines TRBV13 with TRBJ2-7; D is possibly TRBD1 or TRBD2 (5 bases each). Trimming took 5 bases from V and 3 from J, leaving 17 bases between them. Germline lookup yields CDR1 PRHDT and CDR2 FYEKMQ (reference sequence). The CDR3 loop spans 15 amino acids. The CDR3, as DNA: TGTGCCAGCAGCAGCCGGGACCAGGGTGACTACGAGCAGTACTTC. This gives the protein CASSSRDQGDYEQYF. Variable domain in full (rest from reference TRBV13 and TRBJ2-7): AAGVIQSPRHLIKEKRETATLKCYPIPRHDTVYWYQQGPGQDPQFLISFYEKMQSDKGSIPDRFSAQQFSDYHSELNMSSLELGDSALYFCASSSRDQGDYEQYFGPGTRLTVT.